The T cell receptor (beta chain) described here comes from a study of cytomegalovirus exposure and HLA in healthy donors (dated by TCRdb to the late 2010s). Notes on the research overall: According to an earlier analysis of around 600 of the donors, about 170 million T cells yielded 117 million unique TCR beta sequences and approximately 280 Gb of sequence data. Roughly 300 gigabases of sequencing data and 70 million to 95 million unique TCR sequences made up an early release that covered some 640 HLA-typed donors. The genetic ancestry cluster associated with self-reported Caucasian donors included about four fifths of the approximately 410 genotyped donors. The aim of the study was to test whether cataloging public T cell receptors could identify signatures of past pathogen exposure. The study used immunosequencing to profile the T cell repertoires of approximately 640 subjects and linked those repertoires to cytomegalovirus serostatus. Along with the approximately 620-subject first cohort, a separate validation cohort of over a hundred different subjects was used. The study combined high-throughput TCR immunosequencing, statistical association of individual TCRs with disease status, and machine learning to predict cytomegalovirus infection status. A later analysis re-examined previously published TCR beta repertoires from about 700 donors and added high-resolution HLA genotyping to investigate patterns of TCR occurrence. The later analysis used no new phenotypic data to find candidate immune exposures, relying instead on TCR beta sequences and their occurrence across donors. To decide whether each TCR beta V gene segment behaved as functional or pseudogenic, an earlier analysis of fewer than 750 of the donors relied on high-throughput TCR beta sequencing. Alongside the repertoire data, information on donor age, sex, ethnicity and CMV serostatus was compiled. A later genetic analysis used genome-wide SNP genotypes for about 65% of the 666 donors, treating that subset as a discovery cohort. Every repertoire in the discovery cohort had been generated on one and the same sequencing platform. HLA typing covered class I and class II loci at four-digit resolution. The number of donors typed differed by locus, with 629-630 for A, B, C, DRB1 and DQB1, over 500 for DQA1, approximately 570 for DPA1, and around 430 for DPB1. A handful of DR-DQ haplotypes were handled as single units for association and clustering because linkage in the cohort was strong. Among about 400 genotyped donors of the cohort, an average of about 240,000 unique TCR beta nucleotide sequences was sequenced per donor, of which 15% to 20% were non-productive.

Paper-wide results and their limitations: Because counts were too low, under 20 rarely observed V segments, including chromosome 9 orphons, were left out of the earlier analysis of 500 to 750 of the donors. In a later analysis, around 17,000 TCR beta sequences were associated with specific HLA alleles at a false discovery rate of 0.05. Linkage disequilibrium might explain the correlated functional status among segregating V segments, but an unknown experimental factor could not be excluded. Most CMV-associated TCR beta chains appeared to be HLA-restricted in a later analysis, and the HLA associations seemed to be driven largely by CMV exposure. The 87-base-pair reads could not distinguish some IMGT-functional V segments, including TRBV6-2 and TRBV6-3, so those segments were excluded. The authors suggested that the approach could potentially be extended to other disease states and immunological phenotypes. In the study, approximately 150 TCR beta chains were listed as associated with cytomegalovirus. Because HLA typing was unavailable for some donors at each locus, only the typed subset was used in association tests. According to a later genetic analysis, donors in an Asian-associated ancestry cluster had fewer N-insertions in productive TCRs than the approximately 630-donor mean. The cohort was sequenced for TCR beta chains only, and without alpha or paired-chain data the features that could be detected were limited. The classifier was reported to diagnose cytomegalovirus status with high specificity and sensitivity in both the original and validation cohorts. Sequencing depth was assumed to be roughly uniform across donors in the presence/absence analyses, though that assumption may not hold. A later genetic analysis associated a missense DCLRE1C variant with V-gene and J-gene trimming of TCR beta chains, and an independent cohort replicated the association. A few of the identified cytomegalovirus-associated TCR beta chains were confirmed in vitro to be specific for cytomegalovirus antigens. In a later analysis, TCR association rates were found to vary across HLA loci, with the most associated TCRs seen for DRB1 alleles and the fewest for HLA-C alleles. According to a later analysis, parvovirus B19, influenza, CMV and Epstein-Barr virus appeared linked to several top co-occurrence clusters. A group of highly shared sequence variants was considered likely to be a technical artifact of the sequencing pipeline. Assigning TCR associations to individual alleles was difficult when HLA alleles, especially DR and DQ, strongly co-occurred. For the cohort, immune exposure information was limited to CMV serostatus. An earlier analysis of around 600 of the donors showed that most TCR beta V segments appeared in productive rearrangements either about 87% or about 30% of the time, which broadly matched IMGT annotations. In a later analysis, HLA-associated TCR beta chains were found to be more clonally expanded and to have lower generation probabilities than equally common non-associated chains. A further reported finding was that TCR beta sequences accurately predicted the HLA-A and HLA-B alleles for most subjects in the first cohort. Across donors, most TCR sequences were observed very rarely, whereas some public TCRs were present in many individuals.

In total, roughly 710 healthy bone marrow donors made up the cohort. At the time of sampling, all cohort members were nominally healthy, though unrecorded immune exposures were likely present. The donor was CMV seronegative and belonged to the group of around 350 seronegative cohort members. Every donor gave a peripheral blood sample, and the peripheral blood mononuclear cells from that sample were used for TCR beta sequencing. The Qiagen DNeasy Blood Extraction Kit was used to extract genomic DNA from the blood cell samples. Turning to this clone: This receptor's antigen is unknown. No per-base quality is available; no much larger clone lies one base away.

Libraries were made using the immunoSEQ multiplex PCR assay. For the multiplex PCR, a mixture combining 60 forward primers for TCR Vbeta segments and 13 reverse primers for TCR Jbeta segments was used. A multiplex PCR assay on genomic DNA amplified the CDR3 region of rearranged TCR beta genes. Amplified TCR beta libraries were sequenced as 87-base-pair reads on the Illumina HiSeq System. Under the source paper's analysis protocol: Across the 700 or so repertoires, a later analysis counted some 81 million unique TCR beta chains, about 10 million of which were shared by at least two donors. To remove PCR and sequencing errors, raw reads were error-corrected and collapsed into unique sequences using a nearest-neighbor algorithm that merged closely related sequences. To assign V, D and J gene segments, CDR3 sequences were aligned to IMGT reference sequences. For a sequence to be retained, a match of at least six nucleotides was required to both a V gene segment and a J gene segment. A rearrangement was called productive if the CDR3 had no stop codons and remained in frame with V and J, and every other rearrangement was called non-productive. Following IMGT convention, CDR3 was defined as the stretch from the second conserved V-encoded cysteine to the conserved J-encoded phenylalanine. In an earlier analysis of approximately 590 of the donors, sequences lacking an unambiguous match to a single V gene segment were excluded. In an earlier analysis of several hundred of the donors, a V segment was called functional when productive rearrangements were above 56.7%, and segregating when the standard deviation between donors exceeded 5%. A statistical classification framework was built for diagnosing cytomegalovirus status from the catalog of TCR beta chain sequences. V and J gene assignment, in a later analysis, came from comparing TCR nucleotide sequences with IMGT/GENE-DB human TR gene sequences. A later analysis assigned CDR3 sequences and most-parsimonious VDJ recombination scenarios with the TCRdist pipeline. A later analysis defined each TCR beta chain by its CDR3 amino acid sequence plus V-gene family, and excluded reads lacking a unique V-gene family. In a later analysis, 450 to 600 highly shared, low-generation-probability nucleotide sequences were removed to address suspected cross-contamination and a sequencing artifact. A later analysis calculated a clonal expansion index for each public chain from normalized within-repertoire ranks of inferred template counts. Generation probabilities in a later analysis came from a VDJ recombination model fitted to out-of-frame rearrangements, and those results were checked against IGoR. Hypergeometric tests were used in a later analysis to score TCR-TCR, TCR-HLA and TCR-CMV co-occurrence, with a repertoire-size bias correction applied to the TCR pairs. To estimate false discovery rates, a later analysis permuted the HLA or CMV assignments 20 times. In a later analysis, co-occurring TCRs were grouped with DBSCAN, and TCRdist sequence similarity was added when clustering was performed within HLA-allele-positive subsets. Repertoires with fewer than 30,000 or more than 120,000 public chains, plus five repertoires with anomalous nucleotide sharing, were excluded from co-occurrence clustering. TCRdb took over this immuneACCESS table, retaining in-frame rearrangements with V and J assigned. Such tables are incomplete; in checked studies, under half of the missing clones stem from an unresolved V gene, and the remainder is unexplained. V and J calls and clone size come straight from that table; D and trimming were deduced from the DNA. The sample table lists 140,000 to 150,000 clones, approximately 70% of them with a count of one. 1.5% to 2% of the sample belongs to the ten largest clones.

V is trimmed back by 2 bases and J by 3 bases, and the junction contains 2 bases that no gene match accounts for. Reading from cysteine to phenylalanine, the CDR3 counts 15 amino acids. Just the 45-base CDR3 DNA is kept, in frame starting at base 1. The germline V gene provides CDR1 SGHDT and CDR2 YYEEEE. The chain employs TRBV5-6 and TRBJ2-5; 12 bases in the middle match TRBD2. The specimen sequenced was PBMCs. The source is a woman younger than 30 in good health and CMV-seronegative. The CDR3 protein sequence reads: CASSLRLAGEETQYF. The DNA sequence is TGTGCCAGCAGCTTACGACTAGCGGGAGAAGAGACCCAGTACTTC.